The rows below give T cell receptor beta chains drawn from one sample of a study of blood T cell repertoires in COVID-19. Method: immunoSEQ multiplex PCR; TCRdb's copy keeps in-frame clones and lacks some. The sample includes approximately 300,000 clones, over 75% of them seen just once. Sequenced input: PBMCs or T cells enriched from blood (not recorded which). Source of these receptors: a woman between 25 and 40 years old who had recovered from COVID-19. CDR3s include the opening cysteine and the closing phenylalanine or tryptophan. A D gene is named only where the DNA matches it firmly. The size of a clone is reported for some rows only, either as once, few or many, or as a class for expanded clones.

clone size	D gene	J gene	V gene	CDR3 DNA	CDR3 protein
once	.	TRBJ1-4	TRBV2	TGTGCCAGCAGTGAACATGGGGGCGTGAATGAAAAACTGTTTTTT	CASSEHGGVNEKLFF
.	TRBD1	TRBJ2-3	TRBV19	TGTGCCATCTCCGACAGGGGGCTTGGTAGGGGTACGCAGTATTTT	CAISDRGLGRGTQYF
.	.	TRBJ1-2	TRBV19	TGTGCCAGTTCCGGCGTGGGCCCTAACTATGGCTACACCTTC	CASSGVGPNYGYTF
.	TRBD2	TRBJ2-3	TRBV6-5	TGTGCCAGCAGTTGGACTAGCGGGGACCCAGATACGCAGTATTTT	CASSWTSGDPDTQYF
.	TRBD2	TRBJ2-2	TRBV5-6	TGTGCCAGCACCAGACTAGCGGAAAACACCGGGGAGCTGTTTTTT	CASTRLAENTGELFF
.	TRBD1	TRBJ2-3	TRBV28	TGTGCCAGCAGTTTAACAGGGGGCGCGACAGATACGCAGTATTTT	CASSLTGGATDTQYF
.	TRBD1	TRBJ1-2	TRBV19	TGTGCCAGTAGAGCACAGGGACAGGGGATCTATGGCTACACCTTC	CASRAQGQGIYGYTF
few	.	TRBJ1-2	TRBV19	TGTGCCAGTAGTATTATGGCGGTAGCTAACTATGGCTACACCTTC	CASSIMAVANYGYTF
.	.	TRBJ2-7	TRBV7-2	TGTGCCAGCAGCTTACAGTCTGGCAGGGCCGGCTCCTACGAGCAGTACTTC	CASSLQSGRAGSYEQYF
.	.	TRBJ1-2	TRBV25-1	TGTGCCAGCAGCCGAGGATCGGCTAACTATGGCTACACCTTC	CASSRGSANYGYTF
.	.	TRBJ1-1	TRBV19	TGTGCCAGTAGCAGGTTGGCGGGGAGGGACACTGAAGCTTTCTTT	CASSRLAGRDTEAFF
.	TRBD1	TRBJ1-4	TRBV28	TGTGCCATCACCTCGGGACAGGATGAAAAACTGTTTTTT	CAITSGQDEKLFF
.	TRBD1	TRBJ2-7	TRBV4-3	TGCGCCAGCAGCCACGTTGCCGGGACAGGGAGCCTCGAGCAGTACTTC	CASSHVAGTGSLEQYF
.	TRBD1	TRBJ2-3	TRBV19	TGTGCCAGTAGTATAGCGGTCTCGGGACAGGCTAGCACAGATACGCAGTATTTT	CASSIAVSGQASTDTQYF
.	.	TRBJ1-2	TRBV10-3	TGTGCCATCAGTGACCCGGACAGTGGGGACTCGGGGGGCTATGGCTACACCTTC	CAISDPDSGDSGGYGYTF
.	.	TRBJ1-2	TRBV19	TGTGCCAGTAGCCCCCTTCGTAGCAACGAGTATGGCTACACCTTC	CASSPLRSNEYGYTF
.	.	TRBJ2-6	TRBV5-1	TGCGCCAGCAGCTTGGGATGGGCTTCTGGGGCCAACGTCCTGACTTTC	CASSLGWASGANVLTF
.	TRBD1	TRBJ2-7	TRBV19	TGTGCCAGTAGTATAGGTCCAGGGGGTACCTACGAGCAGTACTTC	CASSIGPGGTYEQYF
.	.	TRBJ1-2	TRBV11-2	TGTGCCAGCAGCTTCCTGGGGGGAAACTATGGCTACACCTTC	CASSFLGGNYGYTF
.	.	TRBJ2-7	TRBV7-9	TGTGCCAGCAGCTTAAGCCTATCTTTCACCTACGAGCAGTACTTC	CASSLSLSFTYEQYF
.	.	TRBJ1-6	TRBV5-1	TGCGCCAGCAGCTTATTACAGGGACGGAATTCACCCCTCCACTTT	CASSLLQGRNSPLHF
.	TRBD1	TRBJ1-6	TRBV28	TGTGCCAGCAGTTACGGACAGGCCAACTTTTCACCCCTCCACTTT	CASSYGQANFSPLHF
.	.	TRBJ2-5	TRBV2	TGTGCCACCCTAGCTCCGGAGACCCAGTACTTC	CATLAPETQYF
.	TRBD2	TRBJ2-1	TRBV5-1	TGCGCCAGCAGCTTGGGGGCGGGGGATTACAATGAGCAGTTCTTC	CASSLGAGDYNEQFF
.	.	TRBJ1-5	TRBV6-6	TGTGCCAGCAGCCCTTCTACGGCCCAGGGCAATCAGCCCCAGCATTTT	CASSPSTAQGNQPQHF
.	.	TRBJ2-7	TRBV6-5	TGTGCCAGCAGTTACTCCCCGGAGGAGCAGTACTTC	CASSYSPEEQYF
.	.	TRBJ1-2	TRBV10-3	TGTGCCATCAGTGAGTCAGGAGCAGACGGCTACACCTTC	CAISESGADGYTF
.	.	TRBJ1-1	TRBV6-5	TGTGCCAGCAGTTACGTCAGGACTTACACTGAAGCTTTCTTT	CASSYVRTYTEAFF
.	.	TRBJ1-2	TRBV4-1	TGCGCCAGCAGCCAAGATACAGACTATGGCTACACCTTC	CASSQDTDYGYTF
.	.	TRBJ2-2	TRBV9	TGTGCCAGCAGCCTTAGCGGCACCGGGGAGCTGTTTTTT	CASSLSGTGELFF
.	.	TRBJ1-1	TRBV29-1	TGCAGCGTACGAGGGGGGGTGAGGGACACTGAAGCTTTCTTT	CSVRGGVRDTEAFF
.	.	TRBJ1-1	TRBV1	TGCACCAGCAGCCAAAAGGGGACTGAAGCTTTCTTT	CTSSQKGTEAFF
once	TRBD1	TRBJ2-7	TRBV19	TGTGCCAGTAGTACTGGACAGGGGAACGAGCAGTACTTC	CASSTGQGNEQYF
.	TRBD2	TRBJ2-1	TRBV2	TGTGCCAGCAGTGTCCTAGCGGGGGGATACAATGAGCAGTTCTTC	CASSVLAGGYNEQFF
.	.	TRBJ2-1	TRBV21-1	TGTGCCAGCAGCCGGCGGGGGACTAGCGGGGGCTATGAGCAGTTCTTC	CASSRRGTSGGYEQFF
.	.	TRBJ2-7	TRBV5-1	TGCGCCAGCAGCTTGGCCTCGAGAGAGCAGTACTTC	CASSLASREQYF
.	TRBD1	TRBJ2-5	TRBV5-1	TGCGCCAGCAGCTGGGGACAGGGGGCAGGAGAGACCCAGTACTTC	CASSWGQGAGETQYF
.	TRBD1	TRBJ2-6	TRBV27	TGTGCCAGCAGTATCAGATTTGGGACAGGTTTCTCTGGGGCCAACGTCCTGACTTTC	CASSIRFGTGFSGANVLTF
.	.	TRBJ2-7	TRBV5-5	TGTGCCAGCAGCTTGGACCCGGACAGCTCCTACGAGCAGTACTTC	CASSLDPDSSYEQYF
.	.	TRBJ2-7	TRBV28	TGTGCCAGCAGTTTGTTAGTCGTGGGGGGAAAGACCTACGAGCAGTACTTC	CASSLLVVGGKTYEQYF
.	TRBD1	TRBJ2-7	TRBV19	TGTGCCAGTAGTGTCACAGGGGTGGACTACGAGCAGTACTTC	CASSVTGVDYEQYF
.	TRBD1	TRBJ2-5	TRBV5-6	TGTGCCAGCAGCTTCGACAGGGGGGAGACCCAGTACTTC	CASSFDRGETQYF